These 3 T cell receptor beta chains were sequenced from one sample in a study of cytomegalovirus exposure and HLA in healthy donors. TCRdb's copy holds only in-frame clones and misses some; the assay was immunoSEQ multiplex PCR. There are some 320,000 clones in the sample; 87% occur only once, and approximately 1.2% lies in the top ten. Specimen: PBMCs. These receptors were collected from a woman aged 30 to 39 in good health and CMV-seropositive.

This chain connects TRBV2 to TRBJ1-5; possibly TRBD1 for D (6 bases). Trimming cost V 2 bases and J 4 bases, with 12 bases left between them. There are 15 residues in the CDR3. The germline CDR1 and CDR2 sequences are SNHLY and FYNNEI. The CDR3 DNA sequence: TGTGCCAGCAGTGAAAGGGGGACGCCAAATCAGCCCCAGCATTTT. Amino acid sequence: CASSERGTPNQPQHF.

This clone has just a few counts. Other nucleotide sequences from this sample produce the same CDR3. The chain uses TRBV5-4 and TRBJ1-4; D remains unclear. Germline V gene data show CDR1 as SGHNT and CDR2 as YYREEE (reference sequence). The CDR3 covers 12 residues. Trimming took 4 bases from V and 5 from J, leaving 6 bases between them. The CDR3 coding sequence is TGTGCCAGCAGCCTGAGCAATGAAAAACTGTTTTTT. Protein product: CASSLSNEKLFF.

The J gene is TRBJ2-3, the V gene TRBV5-1; 11 bases are shared with TRBD2. The CDR3 is 16 residues long. The ends lost 0 bases at V and 6 bases at J; junction bases unmatched: 6. Per the germline V gene, CDR1 is SGHRS and CDR2 is YFSETQ. CDR3 in amino acids: CASSLDLAGGFDTQYF. DNA for the CDR3: TGCGCCAGCAGCTTGGACCTAGCGGGAGGATTCGATACGCAGTATTTT.